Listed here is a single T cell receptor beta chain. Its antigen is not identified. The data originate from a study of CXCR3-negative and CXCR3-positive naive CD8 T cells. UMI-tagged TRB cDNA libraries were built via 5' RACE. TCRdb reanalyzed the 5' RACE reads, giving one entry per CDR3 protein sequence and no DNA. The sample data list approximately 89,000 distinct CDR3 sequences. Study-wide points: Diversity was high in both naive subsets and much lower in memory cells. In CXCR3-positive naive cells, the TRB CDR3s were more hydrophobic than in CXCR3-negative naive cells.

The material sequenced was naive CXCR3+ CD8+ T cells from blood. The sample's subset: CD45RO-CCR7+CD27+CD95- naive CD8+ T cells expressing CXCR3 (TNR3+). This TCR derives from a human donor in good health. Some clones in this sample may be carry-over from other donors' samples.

CDR3 amino acids: CASSGQANYGYTF. V is TRBV28 and J is TRBJ1-2; TCRdb's D call, TRBD1, is unchecked because there is no DNA. Germline CDR1 reads MDHEN; CDR2 reads SYDVKM. The CDR3 sequence is 13 residues long.